These 16 T cell receptor beta chains originate from one sample sequenced in a study of CXCR3-negative and CXCR3-positive naive CD8 T cells. 5' RACE with UMI labels generated the TRB cDNA libraries. TCRdb re-called the 5' RACE reads and catalogs CDR3 proteins one per entry, DNA excluded. Its table records fewer than 80,000 distinct CDR3 sequences. Source material: naive CXCR3- CD8+ T cells from blood. Subset given: CD45RO-CCR7+CD27+CD95- naive CD8+ T cells lacking CXCR3 (TNR3-). All receptors derive from a human donor in good health. Some clones in this sample may be carry-over from other donors' samples.

The chain uses TRBV7-3 and TRBJ2-7; checking the TCRdb D call of TRBD1 is not possible without DNA. This CDR3 spans 14 amino acids. CDR1 is SGHTA, CDR2 FQGTGA, per germline. CDR3 amino acids: CASSPTPGGYEQYF.

The V and J genes are TRBV28 and TRBJ1-5; TCRdb proposes TRBD1, but this gene call is untestable without DNA. The CDR3 contains 16 residues. The germline CDR1 and CDR2 sequences are MDHEN and SYDVKM. The CDR3 loop reads CASSPILRGGNQPQHF.

V gene TRBV29-1 combines with J gene TRBJ1-2. Germline CDR1 SQVTM, CDR2 ANQGSEA. The CDR3 extends over 12 amino acids. This CDR3 reads CGVEVSGYGYTF.

The chain recombines TRBV27 with TRBJ2-5. CDR1 is MNHEY and CDR2 is SMNVEV in the germline V gene (reference sequence). The CDR3 is 16 residues long. This CDR3 reads CASSSPTTYARETQYF.

The rearrangement links TRBV7-2 to TRBJ2-1; checking the TCRdb D call of TRBD2 is not possible without DNA. The CDR3 extends over 17 amino acids. Germline V lookup: CDR1 SGHTA, CDR2 FQGNSA. CDR3 sequence reads: CASSLALVSGGNNEQFF.

The chain recombines TRBV12-3 or TRBV12-4 with TRBJ2-3; TCRdb picks TRBD2, but there is no DNA to check that call. This CDR3 is 16 amino acids long. CDR3: CASSAAGLAGGDTQYF.

This sequence joins TRBV19 and TRBJ2-1; the TCRdb D gene call, TRBD2, has no DNA to confirm it. Germline lookup yields CDR1 LNHDA and CDR2 SQIVND (reference sequence). This CDR3 spans 13 amino acids. The CDR3 here is CASSSRGYNEQFF.

This CDR3 reads CASSSRGPPNEQFF. This chain uses TRBV6-2 or TRBV6-3 with TRBJ2-1; TCRdb's D gene call, TRBD2, goes unchecked for lack of DNA. Germline V lookup: CDR1 MNHEY, CDR2 SVGEGT. The CDR3 consists of 14 residues.

The J gene is TRBJ2-2, the V gene TRBV29-1; the TCRdb D gene call, TRBD2, has no DNA to confirm it. Germline V gives CDR1 SQVTM, CDR2 ANQGSEA. The CDR3 length is 15 residues. The CDR3: CSAQGLAANTGELFF.

V and J are TRBV5-1 and TRBJ2-5; without DNA, the TCRdb call of TRBD1 cannot be checked. Germline assignment: CDR1 SGHRS and CDR2 YFSETQ. The CDR3 has 15 amino acids. The CDR3 loop reads CASSLAGQPQETQYF. Variable domain in full (rest from reference TRBV5-1 and TRBJ2-5): KAGVTQTPRYLIKTRGQQVTLSCSPISGHRSVSWYQQTPGQGLQFLFEYFSETQRNKGNFPGRFSGRQFSNSRSEMNVSTLELGDSALYLCASSLAGQPQETQYFGPGTRLLVL.

The V and J genes are TRBV7-6 and TRBJ2-1; TCRdb returns TRBD1, unconfirmable since there is no DNA. The CDR3 is made up of 14 amino acids. Germline V lookup: CDR1 SGHVS, CDR2 FNYEAQ. The CDR3 spells CASSFGTQYNEQFF. Variable domain in full (rest from reference TRBV7-6 and TRBJ2-1): GAGVSQSPRYKVTKRGQDVALRCDPISGHVSLYWYRQALGQGPEFLTYFNYEAQQDKSGLPNDRFSAERPEGSISTLTIQRTEQRDSAMYRCASSFGTQYNEQFFGPGTRLTVL.

This chain's CDR3 is CSAPGVTSGGSNTGELFF. J is TRBJ2-2 and V is TRBV20-1; TCRdb proposes TRBD2, but this gene call is untestable without DNA. CDR1 DFQATT and CDR2 SNEGSKA come from the germline V gene (reference sequence). The CDR3 contains 18 residues.

The chain links TRBV5-5 to TRBJ2-3. The CDR3 sequence is 13 residues long. From germline, CDR1 is SGHKS and CDR2 YYEKEE (reference sequence). The CDR3 spells CASSLIGLDSQYF.

The chain combines TRBV29-1 with TRBJ2-7; TCRdb indicates TRBD1, and absent DNA this call remains unverified. CDR3 size: 13 residues. Germline CDR1 SQVTM, CDR2 ANQGSEA. CDR3 residues: CSVETGGSYEQYF.

This chain uses TRBV3-1 with TRBJ2-1. Germline CDR1 reads LGHDT; CDR2 reads YNNKEL (reference sequence). The CDR3 spans 14 residues. CDR3 protein: CASSQVMGVDEQFF.

The J gene is TRBJ2-7, the V gene TRBV20-1; TCRdb selects TRBD1, and the lack of DNA leaves this call unchecked. This CDR3 is built from 13 residues. CDR1 and CDR2 (germline): DFQATT, SNEGSKA (reference sequence). CDR3 residues: CSAANREPYEQYF.